The 15 T cell receptor beta chains reported below all come from one sample, sequenced in a study of identical twins. Via MiXCR, TCRdb re-called the 5' RACE reads, giving one row per CDR3 protein. In the table there are around 470,000 distinct CDR3 sequences, about 14% of which are singletons. Separately, the same data were catalogued under a study of yellow fever vaccine responses in identical twins.

Sequencing used CD4+ T cells sorted from blood. The receptors stem from a woman aged 18 to 35 in good health.

The rearrangement uses TRBV11-2 and TRBJ2-1; D possibly uses TRBD1 or TRBD2 (5 bases each). The germline gives CDR1 SGHAT, CDR2 FQNNGV. The CDR3 is made up of 14 amino acids. V was cut by 5 bases and J by 7 bases, with 15 bases left in between. The CDR3 loop reads CASSRDRQANEQFF. The DNA for the CDR3 is TGTGCCAGCAGCCGGGACCGTCAAGCTAATGAGCAGTTCTTC.

V usage is TRBV20-1 and J usage is TRBJ2-7; no reliable D call. The V end lost 2 bases, the J end lost 1 base, and 6 bases lay between the germline ends. Germline V gene data show CDR1 as DFQATT and CDR2 as SNEGSKA (reference sequence). The CDR3 runs 12 residues. The CDR3 sequence is CSARKVSYEQYF. DNA for the CDR3: TGCAGTGCTAGAAAGGTTTCCTACGAGCAGTACTTC.

This clonotype was counted at least ten times. V usage is TRBV29-1 and J usage is TRBJ2-2; D unclear. The V end was cut by 4 bases, the J end by 1 base, with 4 bases between. The germline gives CDR1 SQVTM, CDR2 ANQGSEA. The CDR3 length is 12 residues. Written as DNA, the CDR3 is TGCAGCGTTGGACAGAACACCGGGGAGCTGTTTTTT. Its protein is CSVGQNTGELFF.

The chain links TRBV3-1 to TRBJ2-3; D unclear. The CDR3 has 13 amino acids. The germline V and J ends were trimmed by 6 bases and 1 base, with 8 bases remaining between them. Per germline, CDR1 LGHDT and CDR2 YNNKEL (reference sequence). The CDR3 here is CASRDQGTDTQYF. The CDR3 nucleotides are TGTGCCAGCAGAGACCAGGGCACAGATACGCAGTATTTT.

This clonotype was counted between two and nine times. This chain connects TRBV7-3 to TRBJ2-3; 11 bases match TRBD1. V lost 8 bases and J lost 4; bases outside the gene matches: 8. Germline V gene data show CDR1 as SGHTA and CDR2 as FQGTGA. This CDR3 is built from 15 residues. The CDR3 reads CASSLRTGGADTQYF. In DNA, the CDR3 is TGTGCCAGCTCCCTTCGGACAGGGGGCGCAGATACGCAGTATTTT.

The chain has TRBV20-1 and TRBJ2-4; D might be TRBD2 (5 bases). The germline CDR1 and CDR2 sequences are DFQATT and SNEGSKA (reference sequence). This CDR3 has 12 residues. The V and J ends lost 3 bases and 8 bases respectively, with 11 bases between them. The CDR3 protein is CSASVLEDIQYF. In DNA, the CDR3 is TGCAGTGCTAGTGTACTAGAAGACATTCAGTACTTC.

This sequence joins TRBV7-2 and TRBJ2-3; D remains unclear. The V and J ends lost 5 bases and 1 base respectively, with 16 bases between them. The CDR3 sequence is 16 residues long. CDR1 is SGHTA and CDR2 is FQGNSA in the germline V gene. This CDR3 reads CASSPSRAPGTDTQYF. The CDR3 nucleotides are TGTGCCAGCAGCCCAAGTCGGGCCCCTGGCACAGATACGCAGTATTTT.

This clonotype was recorded many times. The chain couples TRBV29-1 to TRBJ2-5, with D possibly being TRBD1 or TRBD2 (5 bases each). Per the germline V gene, CDR1 is SQVTM and CDR2 is ANQGSEA. This CDR3 spans 10 amino acids. Trimming took 7 bases from V and 5 from J, leaving 8 bases between them. The CDR3 sequence is CSAGTETQYF. The CDR3 DNA reads TGCAGCGCCGGGACCGAGACCCAGTACTTC.

This clonotype was counted only a few times. The chain employs TRBV24-1 and TRBJ2-2, with D perhaps matching TRBD2 (7 bases). The CDR3 has 16 residues. CDR1 and CDR2 from the germline V gene are KGHDR and SFDVKD. The V gene lost 5 bases and the J gene lost 9 bases, with 21 bases spanning the gap. The DNA for the CDR3 is TGTGCCACCAGTGGCCTCACTCTCGGGGGGCAAAGGGAGCTGTTTTTT. It codes for CATSGLTLGGQRELFF.

This clonotype was seen more than once but under ten times. The chain carries TRBV2 and TRBJ2-5, with no clear D. CDR1 is SNHLY and CDR2 is FYNNEI in the germline V gene. The CDR3 sequence is 11 residues long. V lost 7 bases, J lost 5 bases, and 8 bases lay in between. The CDR3 DNA reads TGTGCCAGCAAACCCAGGGAGACCCAGTACTTC. As protein: CASKPRETQYF.

The sample holds a few counts of this clonotype. This sequence joins TRBV4-2 and TRBJ2-2, with D perhaps TRBD2 (6 bases). In germline, CDR1 is LGHNA, CDR2 YNFKEQ. CDR3 length: 17 residues. The V and J ends lost 3 bases and 1 base respectively, with 15 bases between them. Here the CDR3 DNA reads TGTGCCAGCAGCCAGCCGCCGGTCGGGGGGAACACCGGGGAGCTGTTTTTT. Translating gives CASSQPPVGGNTGELFF.

This chain joins TRBV5-6 and TRBJ2-2, with D tentatively TRBD1 (5 bases). CDR1 SGHDT and CDR2 YYEEEE come from the germline V gene. The CDR3 is made up of 14 amino acids. Between the trimmed V and J ends, which lost 4 bases and 4 bases, there was a span of 11 bases. CDR3 region: CASSAGFGTGELFF. CDR3 nucleotides: TGTGCCAGCAGCGCAGGGTTTGGCACCGGGGAGCTGTTTTTT.

This clonotype was detected only a few times. V gene TRBV25-1 combines with J gene TRBJ1-2; the D gene is possibly TRBD1 (5 bases). V was clipped by 8 bases and J by 1 base, with 8 bases between them. Germline V gives CDR1 MGHDK, CDR2 SYGVNS. The CDR3 is 12 amino acids. The CDR3 spells CASRGSNYGYTF. CDR3 nucleotides: TGTGCCAGCCGGGGGAGTAACTATGGCTACACCTTC.

In its sample, this clonotype was seen a few times. V usage is TRBV4-2 and J usage is TRBJ2-3; 10 positions match TRBD2. The germline V gene encodes CDR1 LGHNA and CDR2 YNFKEQ. V trimming: 10 bases; J trimming: 1 base; junction bases outside the gene matches: 5. The CDR3 sequence is 14 residues long. The CDR3 DNA is TGTGCCACTGCAGCGGGGGGGGGCACAGATACGCAGTATTTT. Its translation is CATAAGGGTDTQYF.

This clonotype was picked up a small number of times. The chain is built from TRBV6-5 and TRBJ1-2; D gene uncertain. There are 12 residues in the CDR3. Germline CDR1 and CDR2: MNHEY and SVGAGI. Trimming removed 2 bases from V and 2 bases from J, with 3 bases in between. CDR3 amino acids: CASSYGNYGYTF. CDR3 DNA: TGTGCCAGCAGTTACGGGAACTATGGCTACACCTTC.